Below are 2 T cell receptor beta chains sequenced from a single sample in a study of a mutant IDH1 vaccine in newly diagnosed glioma. Documented time point: week 5, during vaccination. It was 300 ug of mutant IDH1 20-mer peptide that made up each vaccine dose, given with topical imiquimod. No antigens are known for them. TCRdb's copy holds only in-frame clones and misses some; the assay was immunoSEQ multiplex PCR. Of around 52,000 clones detected, 85% to 90% appear once; the ten largest clones hold roughly 5%. Sequencing used PBMCs, obtained from a glioma patient whose treatment included an IDH1 peptide vaccine. The source of these receptors is a middle-aged woman with glioma.

V usage is TRBV10-1 and J usage is TRBJ1-1; D uncertain. The CDR3 sequence is 13 residues long. Germline lookup yields CDR1 WNHNN and CDR2 SYGVQD (reference sequence). The V gene lost 6 bases and the J gene lost 1 base, with 9 bases spanning the gap. CDR3 coding DNA: TGCGCCAGCAGCCCAGACGGGAACACTGAAGCTTTCTTT. This translates into CASSPDGNTEAFF.

This clone appeared a few times. This sequence joins TRBV6-6 and TRBJ1-2; 7 bases agree with TRBD1. V trimming: 7 bases; J trimming: 8 bases; junction bases outside the gene matches: 7. This CDR3 comprises 12 residues. CDR1 and CDR2 (germline): MNHNY, SVGAGI (reference sequence). The CDR3 DNA reads as TGTGCCAGCAACCCGACAGGGAACGGCTACACCTTC. Translating it yields CASNPTGNGYTF.